This entry concerns a single T cell receptor beta chain. This sample was included in a study of control samples from healthy donors and cancer patients. CDR1 is LNHNV, CDR2 YYDKDF, per germline (reference sequence). The CDR3 contains 16 residues. V lost 0 bases to trimming and J lost 0 bases, with 9 bases between them. The table came from immunoSEQ multiplex PCR; TCRdb's copy has only in-frame clones and leaves some out. Seen here are 80,000 to 85,000 clones, about 88% observed once, and the top ten hold around 6%. Sequencing was done on a sample of blood. The V call is TRBV15, the J call TRBJ2-1, with D possibly matching TRBD2 (5 bases). The origin of this receptor is a woman aged 45-60 years in good health. As DNA, the CDR3 is TGTGCCACCAGCAGAGATCGGACTTCCTCCTACAATGAGCAGTTCTTC. Translating it yields CATSRDRTSSYNEQFF.